The 28 T cell receptor beta chains below were found in one sample sequenced in a study of tumor-infiltrating lymphocytes in primary liver carcinoma. Synthesis of TCR beta cDNA was carried out from about 0.55 ug total RNA with a constant-region primer. A slightly modified ARM-PCR protocol with three nested multiplex PCR rounds produced these TCR beta libraries. The first two PCR rounds used TRBV1-TRBV30 primers with a Cbeta primer, 9 to 10 cycles each. TCRdb independently ran MiXCR on the multiplex PCR reads; one entry per CDR3 protein. The sample carries approximately 330,000 distinct CDR3 sequences, roughly two thirds recorded once. Germline DNA was also extracted, and blood RNA derived from unsorted whole blood. Sequencing input: peripheral blood. The receptors here all came from a man aged 35 to 55 with primary liver carcinoma and hepatitis B virus infection.

This chain connects TRBV2 to TRBJ2-7, with TRBD1 as a possible D gene (6 bases). Deletions cut 7 bases from V and 4 bases from J, with 11 bases between. In germline, CDR1 is SNHLY, CDR2 FYNNEI. This CDR3 region has 12 residues. CDR3 sequence (DNA): TGTGCCAGCAAGGACAGCCTTTACGAGCAGTACTTC. This translates into CASKDSLYEQYF.

V is TRBV5-6 and J is TRBJ1-1, with TRBD1 matching 7 bases. Germline loops: CDR1 SGHDT, CDR2 YYEEEE. With 4 bases clipped from V and 3 bases from J, the junction kept 6 bases outside the gene matches. CDR3 length: 14 amino acids. CDR3 nucleotide sequence: TGTGCCAGCAGCGCGACAGGGTATGACACTGAAGCTTTCTTT. Amino acids: CASSATGYDTEAFF. Full variable domain (missing parts from reference TRBV5-6 and TRBJ1-1): DAGVTQSPTHLIKTRGQQVTLRCSPKSGHDTVSWYQQALGQGPQFIFQYYEEEERQRGNFPDRFSGHQFPNYSSELNVNALLLGDSALYLCASSATGYDTEAFFGQGTRLTVV.

There are many counts of this clonotype. The chain combines TRBV29-1 with TRBJ1-3; unclear D gene. The CDR3 spans 11 residues. The V gene's germline CDR1 is SQVTM and CDR2 ANQGSEA. V dropped 4 bases and J dropped 4 bases, with 5 bases sitting between them. The CDR3 DNA sequence: TGCAGCGTTGGAGAGGGAAACACCATATATTTT. Protein product: CSVGEGNTIYF.

This clonotype was seen more than once but under ten times. A much larger clone is a single base away; this may be a read error. The chain has TRBV6-5 and TRBJ2-7; 9 nucleotides line up with TRBD2. V shed 0 bases and J 2 bases; nucleotides not matched to a gene: 2. From germline, CDR1 is MNHEY and CDR2 SVGAGI. There are 15 residues in the CDR3. In DNA form, the CDR3 reads TGTGCCAGCAGTTACTCTAGCGGGGGCCCCTACGAGCAGTACTTC. Translated: CASSYSSGGPYEQYF.

A word on this clonotype: A junction end diverges from the germline sequence, so it may reflect a read error. The chain is built from TRBV11-1 and TRBJ1-1; no clear D. Germline V gene lookup returns CDR1 SGHAT and CDR2 FQDESV (reference sequence). There are 12 residues in the CDR3. The DNA for the CDR3 is TGTGCTAGCAGCACCCCTGGCACTGCCTCTTTCTTT. Translating it yields CASSTPGTASFF.

Notes on this clonotype: The final CDR3 position lacks the conserved phenylalanine or tryptophan, pointing to a likely read error. This chain links TRBV7-9 with TRBJ2-7, with 7 bases lining up with TRBD2. Germline values: CDR1 SEHNR, CDR2 FQNEAQ (reference sequence). The CDR3 spans 14 residues. The ends lost 5 bases at V and 6 bases at J; junction bases unmatched: 10. This CDR3 reads CASSPTEGGGEQYP. The DNA for the CDR3 is TGTGCCAGCAGCCCGACTGAAGGCGGGGGCGAGCAGTACCCC.

The CDR3 bases are TGTGCCAGCAGCGAGAGGGGCGGGAGAAACACCGGGGAGCTGTTTTTT. Its translation: CASSERGGRNTGELFF. The chain links TRBV9 to TRBJ2-2; 7 nucleotides line up with TRBD2. The CDR3 extends over 16 amino acids. V shed 3 bases, J shed 2 bases, and the junction held 7 bases outside the gene matches. Germline CDR1 and CDR2: SGDLS and YYNGEE.

Comment on this clonotype: A much larger clone differs by one base, so this may be a read error. This chain links TRBV29-1 with TRBJ2-1; possibly TRBD1 for D (6 bases). The DNA matches TRBJ2-7 better at its end, which makes the J call doubtful. The CDR3 is made up of 14 amino acids. Germline V gene sequence: CDR1 SQVTM, CDR2 ANQGSEA. CDR3 bases: TGCAGCGTTGCAGGGGAAGGGTCCTACAATGAGCAGTACTTC. Amino acid sequence: CSVAGEGSYNEQYF.

This clonotype has only one observation. Since no conserved phenylalanine or tryptophan closes the CDR3, a read error is the likely cause. The V and J genes are TRBV6-1 and TRBJ1-1; no firm D call. Germline values: CDR1 MNHNS, CDR2 SASEGT. CDR3 size: 10 residues. Trimming took 7 bases from V and 4 from J, leaving 4 bases between them. The CDR3 protein is CASMGTEAFL. DNA of the CDR3: TGTGCCAGCATGGGCACTGAAGCTTTCTTA.

Concerning this clonotype: A much bigger clone sits one base away, suggesting this may be a read error. In DNA, the CDR3 is TGCGCCAGCATCCAAGATCCTAGCGGAAACACAGATACGCAGTATTTT. Protein: CASIQDPSGNTDTQYF. The chain couples TRBV4-1 to TRBJ2-3; 7 positions agree with TRBD2. The germline V gene has CDR1 MGHRA and CDR2 YSYEKL. The CDR3 runs 16 residues.

Points on this clonotype: This CDR3 fails to terminate in the conserved phenylalanine or tryptophan, so it likely reflects a read error. CDR3: CAISDYTDTNRMEQYL. The CDR3 bases are TGTGCCATCAGTGACTACACGGACACCAACCGGATGGAGCAGTACTTA. The rearrangement joins TRBV10-3 to TRBJ2-7, with D possibly being TRBD1 (5 bases). Germline V gene data show CDR1 as ENHRY and CDR2 as SYGVKD. This CDR3 has 16 amino acids. The V end was cut by 3 bases, the J end by 7 bases, with 22 bases between.

On this clonotype: Being one base from a much bigger clone, this may be a read error. The genes are TRBV12-3 or TRBV12-4 and TRBJ1-2, with D unresolved. Trimming shortened V by 6 bases and J by 6 bases, and 14 bases separated the two germline ends. This CDR3 comprises 13 residues. The DNA for the CDR3 is TGTGCCAGCAGCTCAGCGCGGTACCATGGCTACACCTTC. Translating it yields CASSSARYHGYTF.

This clonotype was picked up one time. Its ends do not fully match the called genes, so a read error is possible. The V call is TRBV11-2, the J call TRBJ2-2; either TRBD1 or TRBD2 may fit D (5 bases each). Germline V CDR1 and CDR2: SGHAT, FQNNGV. The length of the CDR3 is 13 residues. CDR3 protein: CARSLRGPGELFF. CDR3 in DNA: TGTGCCCGCAGCTTACGGGGACCCGGGGAGCTGTTTTTT.

The sample holds a few counts of this clonotype. At one of its ends the junction is not consistent with the germline gene, which may arise from a read error. J is TRBJ2-1 and V is TRBV4-2; no clear D. The CDR3 runs 13 residues. Germline values: CDR1 LGHNA, CDR2 YNFKEQ. CDR3 protein: CANSQDLGGEQFF. The CDR3 region has the DNA TGTGCCAACAGCCAAGATCTAGGTGGTGAGCAGTTCTTC.

Turning to this clonotype: Given a much more abundant clone one base away, this may be a read error. The chain employs TRBV5-5 and TRBJ1-1, with D hard to call. This CDR3 contains 14 residues. The germline V gene has CDR1 SGHKS and CDR2 YYEKEE (reference sequence). This CDR3 reads CASSLWVGNTETFF. The DNA of the CDR3 is TGTGCCAGCAGCTTGTGGGTAGGGAACACTGAAACTTTCTTT.

This clonotype appeared many times. This chain connects TRBV10-3 to TRBJ1-6; D uncertain. Germline values: CDR1 ENHRY, CDR2 SYGVKD. Trimming took off 4 bases at V and 2 bases at J, with 9 bases between the two ends. The CDR3 is 15 amino acids. The CDR3 protein is CAISGGGTYNSPLHF. CDR3 bases: TGTGCCATCAGTGGAGGAGGTACCTATAATTCACCCCTCCACTTT.

This clonotype was detected many times. The chain recombines TRBV6-2 or TRBV6-3 with TRBJ2-7; TRBD2 aligns across 12 bases. Germline CDR1 is MNHEY and CDR2 is SVGEGT. The CDR3 runs 16 residues. V shed 7 bases, J shed 0 bases, and the junction held 7 bases outside the gene matches. The CDR3 loop is CASTIAGLAGSYEQYF. The CDR3 DNA follows: TGTGCCAGCACTATTGCGGGACTAGCGGGCTCCTACGAGCAGTACTTC.

Comments on this clonotype: Mismatch with germline at one junction end may stem from a read error. The chain has TRBV28 and TRBJ2-7; 9 bases align to TRBD2. Germline CDR1 and CDR2: MDHEN and SYDVKM. The CDR3 spans 16 residues. This CDR3 is CASGVSGRRVSYEQYF. CDR3 nucleotide sequence: TGTGCCAGTGGTGTTAGCGGGAGACGGGTTTCCTACGAGCAATACTTC.

The gene calls are TRBV4-1 and TRBJ2-1, with D tentatively TRBD1 (6 bases). V shed 4 bases and J shed 0 bases, with 13 bases lying between them. The germline gives CDR1 MGHRA, CDR2 YSYEKL. This CDR3 spans 16 amino acids. CDR3 DNA sequence: TGCGCCAGCAGCCCTGACAGGTCGAGCTCCTACAATGAGCAGTTCTTC. It specifies CASSPDRSSSYNEQFF.

About this clonotype itself: This may arise from a read error, as a much more abundant clone is one base away. The chain employs TRBV5-5 and TRBJ2-7; D is possibly TRBD2 (5 bases). V was clipped by 4 bases and J by 0 bases, with 14 bases between them. Germline V gene lookup returns CDR1 SGHKS and CDR2 YYEKEE (reference sequence). The CDR3 runs to 15 residues. The CDR3 loop is CASSPHGGLSYEQYF. As DNA, the CDR3 is TGTGCCAGCAGCCCCCACGGCGGGCTCTCCTACGAGCAGTACTTC.

This clonotype has just one count. An end of the junction does not agree with germline; a read error may underlie this. This rearrangement joins TRBV6-5 to TRBJ2-6, with D unresolved. Germline V lookup: CDR1 MNHEY, CDR2 SVGAGI. The CDR3 covers 16 residues. The CDR3 loop reads CARSYSFETLRNVLTF. The CDR3 region has the DNA TGTGCCCGCAGTTACTCGTTCGAGACATTGCGCAACGTCCTGACTTTC.

This clonotype has ten or more counts. The chain recombines TRBV5-6 with TRBJ1-6; no definite D call. V shed 2 bases and J shed 5 bases, with 14 bases lying between them. The CDR3 has 16 residues. Germline loops: CDR1 SGHDT, CDR2 YYEEEE. The CDR3 spells CASSFLSARNNSPLHF. CDR3 sequence (DNA): TGTGCCAGCAGCTTTTTGTCAGCAAGAAATAATTCACCCCTCCACTTT.

This clonotype has a handful of counts. The V and J genes are TRBV5-1 and TRBJ2-3; the match to TRBD1 covers 8 bases. This CDR3 contains 14 residues. Germline V CDR1 and CDR2: SGHRS, YFSETQ. V shed 4 bases and J 4 bases; nucleotides not matched to a gene: 5. The CDR3 loop reads CASSRTGFPDTQYF. CDR3 sequence (DNA): TGCGCCAGCAGCCGGACAGGGTTTCCAGATACGCAGTATTTT. Using reference TRBV5-1 and TRBJ2-3 for the parts outside the CDR3, the full variable domain is KAGVTQTPRYLIKTRGQQVTLSCSPISGHRSVSWYQQTPGQGLQFLFEYFSETQRNKGNFPGRFSGRQFSNSRSEMNVSTLELGDSALYLCASSRTGFPDTQYFGPGTRLTVL.

This clonotype was counted a few times. CDR3 sequence (DNA): TGTGCCAGCATAGGGACTAGCGGAGTCTCCTCCTACAATGAGCAGTTCTTC. This translates into CASIGTSGVSSYNEQFF. This chain joins TRBV12-3 or TRBV12-4 and TRBJ2-1, with TRBD2 identical over 11 bases. The CDR3 length is 17 residues. V lost 7 bases to trimming and J lost 0 bases; unmatched junction nucleotides: 8.

In regard to this clonotype: A much larger clone sits a single nucleotide away, making a read error possible. The V gene is TRBV6-6, the J gene TRBJ2-7, with 11 nucleotides matching TRBD2. Germline lookup yields CDR1 MNHNY and CDR2 SVGAGI (reference sequence). After removal of 1 base from V and 2 bases from J, the junction contained 7 bases not matched to a gene. This CDR3 is built from 17 residues. The CDR3 sequence is CASSYLGATSGTYEQYF. In DNA form, the CDR3 reads TGTGCCAGCAGTTACTTGGGAGCGACTAGCGGGACCTACGAGCAGTACTTC.

J is TRBJ1-1 and V is TRBV12-3 or TRBV12-4, with TRBD1 identical over 7 bases. The ends lost 3 bases at V and 4 bases at J; junction bases unmatched: 8. This CDR3 has 15 amino acids. Written as DNA, the CDR3 is TGTGCCAGCAGTTTCTGGGCAGGGGGTAGCACTGAAGCTTTCTTT. It translates to CASSFWAGGSTEAFF.

The chain recombines TRBV5-4 with TRBJ2-7, with 13 positions matching TRBD2. Germline CDR1 is SGHNT and CDR2 is YYREEE (reference sequence). Trimming removed 9 bases from V and 4 bases from J; junction bases left unmatched: 10. The CDR3 length is 15 residues. For the CDR3, the DNA is TGTGCCAACAGTCCCGGACTAGCGGGAGCGTACGAGCAGTACTTC. Translating gives CANSPGLAGAYEQYF.

In the case of this clonotype: This may be a read error: a much more frequent sequence differs by one nucleotide. The CDR3 does not end in the conserved phenylalanine or tryptophan, so this is likely a read error. V is TRBV10-3 and J is TRBJ2-2; a weak D match, TRBD2 (6 bases). This CDR3 comprises 15 residues. Trimming pared 3 bases from V and 4 bases from J, leaving 12 bases between. Germline-derived CDR1 and CDR2 are ENHRY and SYGVKD. The CDR3 coding sequence is TGTGCCATCAGTGACTCGGGGGACCTCACCGGGGAGCTGTTTCTT. Translating it yields CAISDSGDLTGELFL.